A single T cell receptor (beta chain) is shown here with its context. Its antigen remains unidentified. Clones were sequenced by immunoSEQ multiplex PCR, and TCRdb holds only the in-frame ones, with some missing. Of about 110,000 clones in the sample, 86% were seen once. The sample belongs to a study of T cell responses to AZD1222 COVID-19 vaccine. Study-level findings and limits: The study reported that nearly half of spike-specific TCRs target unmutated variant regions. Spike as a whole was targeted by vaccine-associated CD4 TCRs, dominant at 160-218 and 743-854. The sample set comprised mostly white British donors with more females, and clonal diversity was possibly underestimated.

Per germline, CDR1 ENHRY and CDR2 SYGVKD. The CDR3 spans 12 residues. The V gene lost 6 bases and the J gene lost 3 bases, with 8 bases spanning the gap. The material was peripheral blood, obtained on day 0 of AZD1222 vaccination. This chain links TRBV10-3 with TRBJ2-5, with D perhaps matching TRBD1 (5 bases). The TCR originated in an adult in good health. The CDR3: CAISQGEETQYF. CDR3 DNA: TGTGCCATCAGCCAGGGTGAAGAGACCCAGTACTTC.